This TCR beta chain was obtained from a study of CD4 T cells in relation to SARS-CoV-2 and coronaviruses. Findings and limits, study-wide: This crossreactivity analysis covered spike protein alone, no other viral proteins. Compared with monoreactive clones, crossreactive clones showed significantly weaker SARS-CoV-2 expansion.

This table comes from immunoSEQ multiplex PCR, and its TCRdb copy is limited to in-frame clones, with some not included. Of approximately 64,000 clones listed, roughly 93% are singletons. As regards this clone: Its target is unknown.

CD4+ T cells from unexposed donors were obtained before the COVID-19 pandemic (2011-2018). Germline CDR1 and CDR2: SGDLS and YYNGEE. The ends were cut back, 4 bases at V and 5 bases at J, with 13 bases in the middle. CDR3 length: 14 amino acids. The clonotype originates from a human donor in good health. The chain couples TRBV9 to TRBJ2-1; D is unclear. The source material was naive CD4+ T cells from PBMCs. The subset was: naive CD4+ T cells isolated by negative enrichment. In DNA, the CDR3 is TGTGCCAGCAGCCCCGTCCGCGCGAACAATGAGCAGTTCTTC. Protein sequence: CASSPVRANNEQFF.